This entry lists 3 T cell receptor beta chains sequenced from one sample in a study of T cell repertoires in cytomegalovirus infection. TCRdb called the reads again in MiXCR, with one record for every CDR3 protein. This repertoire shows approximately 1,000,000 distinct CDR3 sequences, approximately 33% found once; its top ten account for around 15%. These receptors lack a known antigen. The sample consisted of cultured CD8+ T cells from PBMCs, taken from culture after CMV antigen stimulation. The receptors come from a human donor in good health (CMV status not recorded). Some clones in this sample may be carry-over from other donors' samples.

The CDR3: CAPGISTVDEQFF. The CDR3 DNA is TGTGCCCCAGGGATCTCGACAGTGGATGAGCAGTTCTTC. The genes are TRBV7-6 and TRBJ2-1, with D possibly being TRBD1 (5 bases). Germline V lookup: CDR1 SGHVS, CDR2 FNYEAQ. Between the trimmed V and J ends, which lost 11 bases and 8 bases, there was a span of 19 bases. This CDR3 is built from 13 residues.

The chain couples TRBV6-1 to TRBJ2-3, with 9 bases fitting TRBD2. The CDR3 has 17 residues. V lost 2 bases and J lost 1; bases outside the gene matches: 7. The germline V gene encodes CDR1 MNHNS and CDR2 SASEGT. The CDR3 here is CASSEKRRGGGTDTQYF. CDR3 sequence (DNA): TGTGCCAGCAGTGAAAAAAGGCGGGGGGGTGGCACAGATACGCAGTATTTT.

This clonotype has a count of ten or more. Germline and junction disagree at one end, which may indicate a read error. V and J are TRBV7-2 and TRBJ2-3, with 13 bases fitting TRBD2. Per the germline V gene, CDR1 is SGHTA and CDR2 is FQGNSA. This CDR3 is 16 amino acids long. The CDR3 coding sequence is TGTGCCAGCAACTTACTAGCGGGGGGGCTTGTAGATACGCAGTATTTT. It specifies CASNLLAGGLVDTQYF.